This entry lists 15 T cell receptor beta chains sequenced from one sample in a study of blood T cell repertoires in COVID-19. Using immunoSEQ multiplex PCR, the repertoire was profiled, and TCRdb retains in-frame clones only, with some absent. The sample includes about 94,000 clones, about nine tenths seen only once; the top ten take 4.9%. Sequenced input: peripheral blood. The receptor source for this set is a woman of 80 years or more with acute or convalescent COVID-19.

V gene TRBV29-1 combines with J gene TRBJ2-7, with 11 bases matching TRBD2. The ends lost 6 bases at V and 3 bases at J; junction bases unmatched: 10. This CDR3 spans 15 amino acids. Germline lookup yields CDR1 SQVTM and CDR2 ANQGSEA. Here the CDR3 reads CSVGLPSGRFYEQYF. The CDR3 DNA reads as TGCAGCGTCGGCCTACCTAGCGGGAGGTTCTACGAGCAGTACTTC.

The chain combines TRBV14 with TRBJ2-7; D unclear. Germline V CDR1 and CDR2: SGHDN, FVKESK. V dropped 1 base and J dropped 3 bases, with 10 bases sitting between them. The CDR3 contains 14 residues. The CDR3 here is CASSQVNRNYEQYF. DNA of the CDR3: TGTGCCAGCAGCCAAGTAAACAGAAACTACGAGCAGTACTTC.

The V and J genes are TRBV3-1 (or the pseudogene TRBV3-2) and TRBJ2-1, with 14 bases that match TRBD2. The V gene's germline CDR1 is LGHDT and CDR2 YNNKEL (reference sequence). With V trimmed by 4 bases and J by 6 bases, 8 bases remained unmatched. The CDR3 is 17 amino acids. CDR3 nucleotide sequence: TGTGCCAGCAGCCGCTGGACTAGCGGGGGGTGGGTCAATGAGCAGTTCTTC. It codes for CASSRWTSGGWVNEQFF.

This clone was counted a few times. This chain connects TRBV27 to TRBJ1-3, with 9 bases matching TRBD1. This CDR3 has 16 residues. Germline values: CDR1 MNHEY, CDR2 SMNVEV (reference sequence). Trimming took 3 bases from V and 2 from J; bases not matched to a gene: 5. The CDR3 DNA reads TGTGCCAGCAGTTTTTCCGGGACAGGGACTGGAAACACCATATATTTT. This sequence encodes CASSFSGTGTGNTIYF.

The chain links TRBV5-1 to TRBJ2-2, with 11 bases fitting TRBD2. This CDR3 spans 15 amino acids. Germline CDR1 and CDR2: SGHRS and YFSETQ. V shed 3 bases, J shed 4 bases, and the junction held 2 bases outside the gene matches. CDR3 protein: CASSSGTSGTGELFF. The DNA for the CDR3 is TGCGCCAGCAGCTCCGGGACTAGCGGCACCGGGGAGCTGTTTTTT.

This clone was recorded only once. Written as DNA, the CDR3 is TGTGCCAGCGCTCGGGGACAGGGAACCACCCTGGAGAACTATGGCTACACCTTC. It translates to CASARGQGTTLENYGYTF. The chain has TRBV3-1 (or the pseudogene TRBV3-2) and TRBJ1-2; 9 bases map to TRBD1. The CDR3 runs 18 residues. Losses at the gene ends were 8 bases for V and 2 bases for J; bases not matched to a gene: 18. Germline lookup yields CDR1 LGHDT and CDR2 YNNKEL (reference sequence).

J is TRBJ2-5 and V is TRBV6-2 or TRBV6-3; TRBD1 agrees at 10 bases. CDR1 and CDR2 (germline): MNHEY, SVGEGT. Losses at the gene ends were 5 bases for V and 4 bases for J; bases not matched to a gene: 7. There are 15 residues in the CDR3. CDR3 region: CASSKHGTGVETQYF. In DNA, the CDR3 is TGTGCCAGCAGTAAGCACGGGACAGGGGTAGAGACCCAGTACTTC.

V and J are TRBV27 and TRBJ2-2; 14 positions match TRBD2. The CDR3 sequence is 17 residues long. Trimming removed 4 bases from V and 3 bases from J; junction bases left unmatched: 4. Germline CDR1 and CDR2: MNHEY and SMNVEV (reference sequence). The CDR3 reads CASSSLGLAGDTGELFF. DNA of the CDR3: TGTGCCAGCAGTTCCCTGGGACTAGCGGGGGACACCGGGGAGCTGTTTTTT.

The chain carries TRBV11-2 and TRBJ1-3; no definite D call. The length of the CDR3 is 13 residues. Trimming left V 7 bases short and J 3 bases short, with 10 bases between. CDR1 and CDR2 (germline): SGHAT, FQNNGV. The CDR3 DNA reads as TGTGCCAGCACCGACAAGCTTGGAAACACCATATATTTT. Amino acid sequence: CASTDKLGNTIYF.

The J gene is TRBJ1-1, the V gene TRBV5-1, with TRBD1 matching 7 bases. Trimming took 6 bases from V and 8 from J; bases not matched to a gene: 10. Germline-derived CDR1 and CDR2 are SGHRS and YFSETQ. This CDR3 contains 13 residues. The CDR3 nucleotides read TGCGCCAGCAAAACAGGGGATCAACTCGAAGCTTTCTTT. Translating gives CASKTGDQLEAFF.

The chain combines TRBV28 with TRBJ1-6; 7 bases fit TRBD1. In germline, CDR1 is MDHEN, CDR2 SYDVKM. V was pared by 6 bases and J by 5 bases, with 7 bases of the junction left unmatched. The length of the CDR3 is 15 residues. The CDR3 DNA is TGTGCCAGCAGCAAACCGGGACAGAATAATTCACCCCTCCACTTT. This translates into CASSKPGQNNSPLHF. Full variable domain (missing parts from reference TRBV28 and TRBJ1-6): DVKVTQSSRYLVKRTGEKVFLECVQDMDHENMFWYRQDPGLGLRLIYFSYDVKMKEKGDIPEGYSVSREKKERFSLILESASTNQTSMYLCASSKPGQNNSPLHFGNGTRLTVT.

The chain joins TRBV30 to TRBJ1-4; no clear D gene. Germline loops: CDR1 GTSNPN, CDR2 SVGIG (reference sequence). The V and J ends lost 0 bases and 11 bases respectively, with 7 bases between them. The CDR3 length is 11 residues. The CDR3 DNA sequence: TGTGCCTGGAGTGTAAAGAGTAAACTGTTTTTT. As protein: CAWSVKSKLFF.

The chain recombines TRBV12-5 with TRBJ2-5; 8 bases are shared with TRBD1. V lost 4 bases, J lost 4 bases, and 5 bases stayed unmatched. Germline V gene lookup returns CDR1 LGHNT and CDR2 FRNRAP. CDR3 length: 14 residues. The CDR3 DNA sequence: TGTGCTAGTGGTTCCTCAGGGGGCCCAGAGACCCAGTACTTC. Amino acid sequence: CASGSSGGPETQYF.

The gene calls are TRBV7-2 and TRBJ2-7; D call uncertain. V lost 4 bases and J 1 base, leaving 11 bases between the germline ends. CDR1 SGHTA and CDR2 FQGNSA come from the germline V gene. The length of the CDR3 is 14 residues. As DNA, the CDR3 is TGTGCCAGCAGCTCCCTTTTCAGGTCCTACGAGCAGTACTTC. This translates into CASSSLFRSYEQYF.

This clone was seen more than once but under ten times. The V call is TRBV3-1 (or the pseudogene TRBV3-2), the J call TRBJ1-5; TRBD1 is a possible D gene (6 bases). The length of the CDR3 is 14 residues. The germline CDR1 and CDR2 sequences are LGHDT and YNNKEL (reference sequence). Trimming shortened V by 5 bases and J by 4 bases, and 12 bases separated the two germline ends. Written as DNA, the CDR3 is TGTGCCAGCAGCTACCACAGGGAAAATCAGCCCCAGCATTTT. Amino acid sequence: CASSYHRENQPQHF.